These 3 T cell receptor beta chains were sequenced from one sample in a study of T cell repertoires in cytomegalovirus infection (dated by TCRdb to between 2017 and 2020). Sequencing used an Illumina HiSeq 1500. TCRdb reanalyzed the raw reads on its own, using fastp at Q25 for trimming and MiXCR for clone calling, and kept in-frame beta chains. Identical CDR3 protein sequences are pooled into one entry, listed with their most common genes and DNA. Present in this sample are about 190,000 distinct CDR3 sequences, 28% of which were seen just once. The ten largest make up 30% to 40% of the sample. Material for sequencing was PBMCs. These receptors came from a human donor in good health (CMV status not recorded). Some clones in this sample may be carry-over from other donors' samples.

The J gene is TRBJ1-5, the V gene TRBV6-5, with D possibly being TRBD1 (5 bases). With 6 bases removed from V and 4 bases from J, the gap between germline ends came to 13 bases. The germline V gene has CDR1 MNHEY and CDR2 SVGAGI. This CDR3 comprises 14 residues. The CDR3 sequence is CASRGGGDNQPQHF. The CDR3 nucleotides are TGTGCCAGCAGGGGGGGGGGGGATAATCAGCCCCAGCATTTT.

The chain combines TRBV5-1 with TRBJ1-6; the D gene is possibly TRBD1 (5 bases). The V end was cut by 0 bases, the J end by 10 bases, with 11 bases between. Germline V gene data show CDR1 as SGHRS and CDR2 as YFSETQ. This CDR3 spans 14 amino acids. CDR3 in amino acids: CASSLAPGSSPLHF. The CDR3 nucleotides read TGCGCCAGCAGCTTGGCGCCAGGGAGCTCACCCCTCCACTTT.

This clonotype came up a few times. CDR3 amino acids: CASSTGVGDTQYF. CDR3 DNA: TGTGCCAGCAGCACAGGGGTGGGAGATACGCAGTATTTT. V is TRBV7-2 and J is TRBJ2-3, with 7 bases aligning to TRBD1. The V gene's germline CDR1 is SGHTA and CDR2 FQGNSA. The CDR3 is 13 amino acids. Trimming took 5 bases from V and 5 from J; bases not matched to a gene: 4.